The next 18 T cell receptor beta chains were all read from a single sample in a study of identical twins. Via MiXCR, TCRdb re-called the 5' RACE reads, giving one row per CDR3 protein. The sample has over 600,000 distinct CDR3 sequences, approximately 21% seen once; the top ten hold 4% to 4.5%. This sample also belongs to another study, concerning T cells expressing NK-cell markers.

Sequenced sample: PBMCs. The source is a woman between 18 and 29 years old in good health.

In this sample, this clonotype turned up a few times. The V gene is TRBV12-3 or TRBV12-4, the J gene TRBJ2-1; perhaps TRBD2 as D (5 bases). Between the trimmed V and J ends, which lost 7 bases and 14 bases, there was a span of 18 bases. This CDR3 has 12 residues. The CDR3 nucleotides are TGTGCCAGCAACTCTCGGACTCGATGGAAGTTCTTC. Translated: CASNSRTRWKFF.

This clonotype was recorded a few times. This chain joins TRBV28 and TRBJ2-3; 8 nucleotides agree with TRBD1. V lost 1 base and J lost 3; bases outside the gene matches: 6. The length of the CDR3 is 16 residues. Looked up from germline, CDR1 is MDHEN and CDR2 is SYDVKM. CDR3 DNA: TGTGCCAGCAGTTTATTAGGACAGGGAATGACAGATACGCAGTATTTT. It codes for CASSLLGQGMTDTQYF.

The rearrangement joins TRBV27 to TRBJ1-3; weak D call: TRBD1 (5 bases). The CDR3 has 19 amino acids. The germline V gene encodes CDR1 MNHEY and CDR2 SMNVEV (reference sequence). Between the trimmed V and J ends, which lost 2 bases and 0 bases, there was a span of 20 bases. Here the CDR3 DNA reads TGTGCCAGCAGTTTAAGCCGGAAGGCAGGGCAGAGCTCTGGAAACACCATATATTTT. It encodes CASSLSRKAGQSSGNTIYF.

There are a few counts of this clonotype. The chain joins TRBV20-1 to TRBJ2-3, with D possibly being TRBD2 (5 bases). CDR1 is DFQATT and CDR2 is SNEGSKA in the germline V gene (reference sequence). Trimming removed 3 bases from V and 6 bases from J, with 16 bases in between. The CDR3 has 14 amino acids. The CDR3 sequence is CSASDRNRGDTQYF. The CDR3 DNA is TGCAGTGCTAGCGACCGTAATCGAGGGGATACGCAGTATTTT.

J is TRBJ2-1 and V is TRBV5-1; weak D call: TRBD2 (5 bases). The CDR3 contains 15 residues. Trimming cost V 5 bases and J 0 bases, with 12 bases left between them. Germline CDR1 is SGHRS and CDR2 is YFSETQ. DNA for the CDR3: TGCGCCAGCAGGCAGGACTCGAGCTCCTACAATGAGCAGTTCTTC. This translates into CASRQDSSSYNEQFF.

This clonotype was counted a few times. The chain recombines TRBV11-2 with TRBJ1-1, with D possibly matching TRBD1 (6 bases). This CDR3 comprises 14 residues. Trimming took 8 bases from V and 0 from J, leaving 13 bases between them. From germline, CDR1 is SGHAT and CDR2 FQNNGV. CDR3 coding DNA: TGTGCCAGCTCACACAGGGACTTGAACACTGAAGCTTTCTTT. Translating it yields CASSHRDLNTEAFF.

There are a few counts of this clonotype. This chain joins TRBV9 and TRBJ1-1; 7 nucleotides align to TRBD1. The V gene's germline CDR1 is SGDLS and CDR2 YYNGEE. This CDR3 is 13 amino acids long. Unmatched junction bases numbered 4, after V lost 2 bases and J lost 6 bases. The CDR3 loop reads CASSVEGAAEAFF. The CDR3 nucleotides read TGTGCCAGCAGCGTGGAGGGGGCGGCTGAAGCTTTCTTT.

V and J are TRBV20-1 and TRBJ2-7, with D uncertain. The CDR3 is 14 residues long. In germline, CDR1 is DFQATT, CDR2 SNEGSKA (reference sequence). V was clipped by 0 bases and J by 3 bases, with 12 bases between them. CDR3 sequence: CSARDSERSYEQYF. Here the CDR3 DNA reads TGCAGTGCTAGAGATTCGGAACGGAGCTACGAGCAGTACTTC.

This clonotype was picked up a small number of times. In DNA form, the CDR3 reads TGCAGTGCTAGCCCCGGGCCTGGGGCCAACGTCCTGACTTTC. Translation gives CSASPGPGANVLTF. This chain links TRBV20-1 with TRBJ2-6; the D is unclear. V was trimmed by 3 bases and J by 2 bases, leaving 8 bases between them. The germline CDR1 and CDR2 sequences are DFQATT and SNEGSKA (reference sequence). CDR3 length equals 14 residues.

The chain uses TRBV7-9 and TRBJ2-5, with a possible D match to TRBD2 (6 bases). This CDR3 contains 13 residues. Deletions cut 3 bases from V and 5 bases from J, with 10 bases between. The germline V gene encodes CDR1 SEHNR and CDR2 FQNEAQ (reference sequence). CDR3 coding DNA: TGTGCCAGCAGCTTGTGGAGCGGGGAGACCCAGTACTTC. Translating gives CASSLWSGETQYF.

The gene calls are TRBV7-8 and TRBJ2-7; a weak D match, TRBD1 (7 bases). The V gene's germline CDR1 is SGHVS and CDR2 FQNEAQ. This CDR3 contains 14 residues. V was pared by 4 bases and J by 3 bases, with 13 bases between. CDR3 sequence: CASSSNRGGYEQYF. The CDR3 nucleotides are TGTGCCAGCAGCTCAAACAGGGGAGGCTACGAGCAGTACTTC.

This clonotype was recorded once. The CDR3 sequence: CATGQPGTETQYF. CDR3 in DNA: TGTGCCACCGGACAGCCGGGGACGGAGACCCAGTACTTC. The chain has TRBV25-1 and TRBJ2-5, with D possibly TRBD1 on 6 matching bases. Germline CDR1 MGHDK, CDR2 SYGVNS. Trimming left V 10 bases short and J 5 bases short, with 17 bases between. The length of the CDR3 is 13 residues.

The rearrangement links TRBV5-6 to TRBJ1-1; the match to TRBD1 covers 12 bases. Germline values: CDR1 SGHDT, CDR2 YYEEEE. This CDR3 region has 13 residues. V lost 10 bases, J lost 5 bases, and 6 bases stayed unmatched. As DNA, the CDR3 is TGTGCCGGGCGGGGACAGGGGGCTACTGAAGCTTTCTTT. Encoded protein: CAGRGQGATEAFF.

The rearrangement links TRBV7-2 to TRBJ2-5, with 10 bases identical to TRBD2. Germline V gene data show CDR1 as SGHTA and CDR2 as FQGNSA. The CDR3 length is 16 residues. The V and J ends lost 5 bases and 5 bases, in that order; junction bases with no gene match: 11. The chain's CDR3 is CASSRLSGRRQETQYF. Written as DNA, the CDR3 is TGTGCCAGCAGCCGACTTAGCGGGAGGAGGCAGGAGACCCAGTACTTC.

The V call is TRBV20-1, the J call TRBJ2-3; D ambiguous. Per the germline V gene, CDR1 is DFQATT and CDR2 is SNEGSKA (reference sequence). The CDR3 runs to 12 residues. The V and J ends lost 5 bases and 1 base respectively, with 7 bases between them. The CDR3 reads CSAGSRTDTQYF. In DNA, the CDR3 is TGCAGTGCTGGATCTCGCACAGATACGCAGTATTTT.

The gene calls are TRBV10-3 and TRBJ2-1, with no clear D. The CDR3 loop spans 17 amino acids. In germline, CDR1 is ENHRY, CDR2 SYGVKD. Trimming removed 3 bases from V and 0 bases from J, with 15 bases in between. The CDR3: CAISEEDRRHSYNEQFF. Written as DNA, the CDR3 is TGTGCCATCAGTGAAGAGGATCGACGTCACTCCTACAATGAGCAGTTCTTC.

The J gene is TRBJ2-5, the V gene TRBV7-2; 10 nucleotides match TRBD2. Germline CDR1 is SGHTA and CDR2 is FQGNSA. The CDR3 is 15 amino acids. The J segment lost 4 bases and the V segment lost 0 bases, leaving 2 bases of the junction unmatched. The CDR3 coding sequence is TGTGCCAGCAGCTTAGCGGCTAGCGGGAGAGAGACCCAGTACTTC. Protein sequence: CASSLAASGRETQYF. Filled out from reference TRBV7-2 and TRBJ2-5, the complete variable domain reads GAGVSQSPSNKVTEKGKDVELRCDPISGHTALYWYRQSLGQGLEFLIYFQGNSAPDKSGLPSDRFSAERTGGSVSTLTIQRTQQEDSAVYLCASSLAASGRETQYFGPGTRLLVL.

This clonotype showed up just a few times. The CDR3, as DNA: TGCGCCAGCAGCTTAATGGACAAGTACAATGAGCAGTTCTTC. Translating gives CASSLMDKYNEQFF. This chain connects TRBV5-1 to TRBJ2-1, with a possible D match to TRBD1 (5 bases). This CDR3 is built from 14 residues. V gave up 2 bases and J gave up 4 bases, with 10 bases separating them. Per germline, CDR1 SGHRS and CDR2 YFSETQ.